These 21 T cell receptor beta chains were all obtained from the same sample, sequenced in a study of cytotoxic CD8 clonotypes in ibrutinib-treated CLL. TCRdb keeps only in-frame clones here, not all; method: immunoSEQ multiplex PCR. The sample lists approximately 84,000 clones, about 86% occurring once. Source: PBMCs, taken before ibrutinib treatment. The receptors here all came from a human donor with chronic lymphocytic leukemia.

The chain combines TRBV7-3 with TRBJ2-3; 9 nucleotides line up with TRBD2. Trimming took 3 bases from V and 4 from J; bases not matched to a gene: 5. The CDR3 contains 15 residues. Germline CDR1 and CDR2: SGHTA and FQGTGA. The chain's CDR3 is CASSFGLARPDTQYF. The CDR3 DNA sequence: TGTGCCAGCAGCTTCGGACTAGCGAGGCCAGATACGCAGTATTTT.

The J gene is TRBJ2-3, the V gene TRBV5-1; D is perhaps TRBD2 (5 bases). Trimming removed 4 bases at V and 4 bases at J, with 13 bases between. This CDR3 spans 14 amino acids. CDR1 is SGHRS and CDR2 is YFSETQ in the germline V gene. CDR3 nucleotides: TGCGCCAGCAGCAGGGTCCCGGAGGCAGATACGCAGTATTTT. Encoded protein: CASSRVPEADTQYF.

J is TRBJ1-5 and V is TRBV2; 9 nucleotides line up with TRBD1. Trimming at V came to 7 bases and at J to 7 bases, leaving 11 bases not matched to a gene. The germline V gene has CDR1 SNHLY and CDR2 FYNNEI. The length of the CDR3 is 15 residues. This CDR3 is CASTLPGQGGQPQHF. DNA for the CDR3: TGTGCCAGCACCTTGCCGGGACAGGGTGGACAGCCCCAGCATTTT.

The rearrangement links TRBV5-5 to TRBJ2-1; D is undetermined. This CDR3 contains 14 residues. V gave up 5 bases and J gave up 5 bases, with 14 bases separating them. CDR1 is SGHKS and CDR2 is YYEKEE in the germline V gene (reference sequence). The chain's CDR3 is CASSTPGTHNEQFF. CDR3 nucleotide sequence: TGTGCCAGCAGTACCCCGGGCACCCACAATGAGCAGTTCTTC.

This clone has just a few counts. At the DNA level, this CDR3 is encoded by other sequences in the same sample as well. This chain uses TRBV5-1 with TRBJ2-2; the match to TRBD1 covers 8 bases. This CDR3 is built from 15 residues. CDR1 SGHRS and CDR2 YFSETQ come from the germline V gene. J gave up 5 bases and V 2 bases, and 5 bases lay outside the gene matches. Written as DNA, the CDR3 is TGCGCCAGCAGCTTAGGACAGGGCGGGACCGGGGAGCTGTTTTTT. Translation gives CASSLGQGGTGELFF.

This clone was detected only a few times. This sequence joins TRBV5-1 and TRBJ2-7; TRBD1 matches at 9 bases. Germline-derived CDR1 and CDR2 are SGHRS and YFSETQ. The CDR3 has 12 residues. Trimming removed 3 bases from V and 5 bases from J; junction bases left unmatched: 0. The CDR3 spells CASSWDRDEQYF. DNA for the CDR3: TGCGCCAGCAGCTGGGACAGGGACGAGCAGTACTTC.

CDR3 amino acids: CASSVSSNLNTEAFF. In nucleotides, the CDR3 is TGTGCCAGCAGCGTATCCTCCAACCTGAACACTGAAGCTTTCTTT. The J gene is TRBJ1-1, the V gene TRBV9; D remains ambiguous. V was pared by 1 base and J by 0 bases, with 10 bases between. Germline lookup yields CDR1 SGDLS and CDR2 YYNGEE. The CDR3 runs 15 residues.

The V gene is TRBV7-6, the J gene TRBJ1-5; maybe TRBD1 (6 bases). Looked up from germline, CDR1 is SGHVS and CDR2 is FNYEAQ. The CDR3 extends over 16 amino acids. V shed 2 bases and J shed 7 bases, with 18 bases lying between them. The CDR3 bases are TGTGCCAGCAGCTTAAGCCCTGGGGAGAGGGGGCAGCCCCAGCATTTT. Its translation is CASSLSPGERGQPQHF.

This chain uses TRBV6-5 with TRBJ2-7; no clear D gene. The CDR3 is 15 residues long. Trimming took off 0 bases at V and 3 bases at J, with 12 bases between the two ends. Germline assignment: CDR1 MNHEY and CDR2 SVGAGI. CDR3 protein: CASSYSLADFYEQYF. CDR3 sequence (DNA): TGTGCCAGCAGTTACTCGTTAGCAGATTTCTACGAGCAGTACTTC.

CDR3 protein: CASSLGARATNEKLFF. As DNA, the CDR3 is TGTGCCAGCAGCTTAGGAGCCAGGGCGACTAATGAAAAACTGTTTTTT. The rearrangement uses TRBV11-2 and TRBJ1-4; a possible D gene is TRBD1 (5 bases). Germline V gives CDR1 SGHAT, CDR2 FQNNGV. The V and J ends lost 1 base and 2 bases respectively, with 11 bases between them. This CDR3 contains 16 residues.

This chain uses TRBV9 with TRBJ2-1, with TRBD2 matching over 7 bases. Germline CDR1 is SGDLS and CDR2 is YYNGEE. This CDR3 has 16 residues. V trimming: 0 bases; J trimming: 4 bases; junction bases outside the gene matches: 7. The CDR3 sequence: CASSVEAGAGYNEQFF. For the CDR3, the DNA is TGTGCCAGCAGCGTAGAGGCGGGAGCGGGGTACAATGAGCAGTTCTTC.

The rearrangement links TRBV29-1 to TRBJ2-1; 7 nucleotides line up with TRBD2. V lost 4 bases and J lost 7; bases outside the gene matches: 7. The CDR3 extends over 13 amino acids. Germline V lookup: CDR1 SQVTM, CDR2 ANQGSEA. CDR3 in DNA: TGCAGCGTTGGCGGGACTAAGGGAAATGAGCAGTTCTTC. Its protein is CSVGGTKGNEQFF.

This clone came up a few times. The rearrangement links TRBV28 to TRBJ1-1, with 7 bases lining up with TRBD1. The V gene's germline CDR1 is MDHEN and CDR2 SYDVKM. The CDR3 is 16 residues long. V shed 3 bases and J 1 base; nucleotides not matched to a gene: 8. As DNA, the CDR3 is TGTGCCAGCAGTTTTTTGAGGGGGCGTAAGAACACTGAAGCTTTCTTT. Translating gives CASSFLRGRKNTEAFF.

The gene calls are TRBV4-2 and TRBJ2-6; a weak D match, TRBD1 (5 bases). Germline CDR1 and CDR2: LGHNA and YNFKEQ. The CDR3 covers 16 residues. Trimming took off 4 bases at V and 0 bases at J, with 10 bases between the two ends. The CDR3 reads CASSPSQVSGANVLTF. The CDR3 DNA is TGTGCCAGCAGCCCTTCACAGGTCTCTGGGGCCAACGTCCTGACTTTC.

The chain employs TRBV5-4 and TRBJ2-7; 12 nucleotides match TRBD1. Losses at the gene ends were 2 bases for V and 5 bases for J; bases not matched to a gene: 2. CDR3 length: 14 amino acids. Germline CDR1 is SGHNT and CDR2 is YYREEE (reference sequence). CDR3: CASSFRDRGHEQYF. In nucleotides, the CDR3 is TGTGCCAGCAGCTTCCGGGACAGGGGGCACGAGCAGTACTTC.

Written as DNA, the CDR3 is TGTGCCAGCAGCCCAGCGAGGACAGGGGGCATTCAGTACTTC. It is translated as CASSPARTGGIQYF. This chain joins TRBV11-3 and TRBJ2-4, with 10 bases lining up with TRBD1. Per germline, CDR1 SGHNT and CDR2 YENEEA. The CDR3 contains 14 residues. The V segment lost 5 bases and the J segment 9 bases; nucleotides outside the gene matches: 7.

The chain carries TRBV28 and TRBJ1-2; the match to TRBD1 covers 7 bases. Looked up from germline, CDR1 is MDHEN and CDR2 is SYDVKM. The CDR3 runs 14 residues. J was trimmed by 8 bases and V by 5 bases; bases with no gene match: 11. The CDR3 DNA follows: TGTGCCAGCAGTACCCCGACAGGGCGAGGGGGCTACACCTTC. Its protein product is CASSTPTGRGGYTF.

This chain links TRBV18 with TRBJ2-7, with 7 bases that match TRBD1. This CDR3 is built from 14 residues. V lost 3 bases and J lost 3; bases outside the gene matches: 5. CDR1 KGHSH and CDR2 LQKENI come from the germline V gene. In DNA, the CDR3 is TGTGCCAGCTCACCGGGACAGCAGAACTACGAGCAGTACTTC. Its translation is CASSPGQQNYEQYF.

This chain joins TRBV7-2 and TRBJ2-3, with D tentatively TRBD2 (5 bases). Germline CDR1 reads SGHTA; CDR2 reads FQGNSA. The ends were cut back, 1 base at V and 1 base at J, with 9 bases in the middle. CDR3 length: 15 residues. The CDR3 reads CASSLVGGRTDTQYF. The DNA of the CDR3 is TGTGCCAGCAGCTTAGTAGGCGGGCGCACAGATACGCAGTATTTT.

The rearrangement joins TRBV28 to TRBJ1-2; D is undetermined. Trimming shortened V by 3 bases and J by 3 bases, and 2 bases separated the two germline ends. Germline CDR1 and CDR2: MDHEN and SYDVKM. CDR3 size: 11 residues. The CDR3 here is CASSLDYGYTF. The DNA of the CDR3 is TGTGCCAGCAGTTTGGACTATGGCTACACCTTC.

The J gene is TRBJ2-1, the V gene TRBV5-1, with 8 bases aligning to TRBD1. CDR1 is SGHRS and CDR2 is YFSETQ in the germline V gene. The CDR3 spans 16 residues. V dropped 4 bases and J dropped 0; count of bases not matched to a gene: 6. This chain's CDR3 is CASSPGGLSSYNEQFF. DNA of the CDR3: TGCGCCAGCAGCCCAGGGGGCCTCAGCTCCTACAATGAGCAGTTCTTC.